Presented here are 7 T cell receptor beta chains from one specimen sequenced in a study of blood T cell repertoires in COVID-19. Method: immunoSEQ multiplex PCR; TCRdb's copy keeps in-frame clones and lacks some. This sample yields 45,000 to 65,000 clones, of which 81% are seen a single time; 26% belongs to the top ten. The sample consisted of peripheral blood. The receptors here all came from a woman aged 80 or older with COVID-19, enrolled during active disease.

The table lists this clone with many counts. This chain connects TRBV3-1 (or the pseudogene TRBV3-2) to TRBJ1-5; D unresolved. Trimming shortened V by 1 base and J by 2 bases, and 6 bases separated the two germline ends. CDR1 and CDR2 (germline): LGHDT, YNNKEL (reference sequence). The length of the CDR3 is 14 residues. CDR3 bases: TGTGCCAGCAGCCAAGTCGGAGGCAATCAGCCCCAGCATTTT. Translating gives CASSQVGGNQPQHF.

The chain joins TRBV10-3 to TRBJ2-1; maybe TRBD1 (5 bases). Germline V gene lookup returns CDR1 ENHRY and CDR2 SYGVKD. The CDR3 sequence is 15 residues long. Between the trimmed V and J ends, which lost 3 bases and 5 bases, there was a span of 14 bases. CDR3 DNA: TGTGCCATCAGTGACCCGGCTCAGACAGACAATGAGCAGTTCTTC. Residues: CAISDPAQTDNEQFF.

The chain joins TRBV7-7 to TRBJ2-2; 9 bases are a match to TRBD2. The CDR3 has 16 amino acids. Germline lookup yields CDR1 SSHAT and CDR2 FNYEAQ (reference sequence). In DNA, the CDR3 is TGTGCTAGCGCCCCGGGGATAGCGGGAGCAGTCGGGGAGCTGTTTTTT. This codes for CASAPGIAGAVGELFF. Drawing the rest from reference TRBV7-7 and TRBJ2-2, the complete variable domain is GAGVSQSPRYKVTKRGQDVTLRCDPISSHATLYWYQQALGQGPEFLTYFNYEAQPDKSGLPSDRFSAERPEGSISTLTIQRTEQRDSAMYRCASAPGIAGAVGELFFGEGSRLTVL.

The gene calls are TRBV18 and TRBJ1-1; a possible D gene is TRBD1 (5 bases). The CDR3 is made up of 14 amino acids. The germline V gene has CDR1 KGHSH and CDR2 LQKENI. V was pared by 3 bases and J by 1 base, with 9 bases between. The CDR3 spells CASSPDRTNTEAFF. Here the CDR3 DNA reads TGTGCCAGCTCACCCGACAGAACGAACACTGAAGCTTTCTTT.

The chain recombines TRBV6-5 with TRBJ2-7; D is undetermined. The CDR3 runs 14 residues. With 5 bases removed from V and 3 bases from J, the gap between germline ends came to 14 bases. Germline assignment: CDR1 MNHEY and CDR2 SVGAGI. The DNA for the CDR3 is TGTGCCAGCAGTCTGGGCCCTGATGGCTACGAGCAGTACTTC. This translates into CASSLGPDGYEQYF.

The V gene is TRBV21-1, the J gene TRBJ2-7; TRBD2, the D gene given by the table, was not confirmed from the DNA. TRBV21-1 is noted as a pseudogene. The CDR3 length is 15 residues. The CDR3: CASSQIAGDSYEQYF. The CDR3 DNA reads TGTGCCAGCAGCCAGATAGCGGGAGACTCCTACGAGCAGTACTTC.

This chain uses TRBV24-1 with TRBJ1-1; D is uncertain. The CDR3 loop spans 13 amino acids. The V gene's germline CDR1 is KGHDR and CDR2 SFDVKD. V was trimmed by 2 bases and J by 6 bases, leaving 9 bases between them. CDR3 in DNA: TGTGCCACCAGTGATTCCAGGAGGGCTGAAGCTTTCTTT. Protein sequence: CATSDSRRAEAFF.